The rows below give T cell receptor beta chains drawn from one sample of a study of blood T cell repertoires in COVID-19. Sequencing used immunoSEQ multiplex PCR; TCRdb keeps in-frame clones, though not all of them. The sample records 85,000 to 110,000 clones, about 90% being singletons. What was sequenced was peripheral blood. These TCRs come from a human donor in a cohort sampled during active COVID-19. CDR3s include the opening cysteine and the closing phenylalanine or tryptophan. D genes are given only for firm matches. Clone sizes are given selectively: once, few, many, or a class where the clone is expanded.

TRBJ2-5 TRBV5-6 TRBD1 . TGTGCCAGCAGCTTTCAAGGACAGGGGATCCAAGAGACCCAGTACTTC CASSFQGQGIQETQYF
TRBJ1-4 TRBV2 . . TGTGCCAGCAGTGAAACTCTAACAGAAGGGGAACTGTTTTTT CASSETLTEGELFF
TRBJ2-1 TRBV4-1 TRBD2 . TGCGCCAGCAGCCACCAGGGACTAGCGGCGTCGGGGGAGCAGTTCTTC CASSHQGLAASGEQFF
TRBJ1-5 TRBV28 TRBD1 . TGTGCCAGCAGTTCGACCCGGGACAGGGGGAGCAATCAGCCCCAGCATTTT CASSSTRDRGSNQPQHF
TRBJ2-7 TRBV2 TRBD1 few TGTGCCAGCAGTGGGGTGACAGGGGGCCACTACTACGAGCAGTACTTC CASSGVTGGHYYEQYF
TRBJ2-5 TRBV2 . . TGTGCCAGCAGTGAAAACTCCCAAGAGACCCAGTACTTC CASSENSQETQYF
TRBJ2-5 TRBV18 TRBD1 once TGTGCCAGCTCACCATCGACAGGGTTGGCAGAGACCCAGTACTTC CASSPSTGLAETQYF
TRBJ2-2 TRBV7-2 . . TGTGCCAGCAGTCCCGGGCCGTACGGGGACACCGGGGAGCTGTTTTTT CASSPGPYGDTGELFF
TRBJ2-1 TRBV5-1 . . TGCGCCAGCAGTCCCGCGGGGGCCGGAGCCTACAATGAGCAGTTCTTC CASSPAGAGAYNEQFF
TRBJ2-7 TRBV6-5 TRBD1 . TGTGCCAGCAGTTGGGACAGGGGGGGGACCTACGAGCAGTACTTC CASSWDRGGTYEQYF
TRBJ2-3 TRBV7-7 . . TGTGCTAGCAGCTTAGGGGCAGTAACAGATACGCAGTATTTT CASSLGAVTDTQYF
TRBJ1-4 TRBV27 . . TGTGCCAGCAGTTTTGGGGGGAGCGAAAAACTGTTTTTT CASSFGGSEKLFF
TRBJ2-3 TRBV5-1 TRBD2 . TGCGCCAGCAGCTTGGGGGCGGGAGATTCAGATACGCAGTATTTT CASSLGAGDSDTQYF
TRBJ2-1 TRBV7-6 TRBD2 . TGTGCCAGCAGGGCGGGGGGGCACAATGAGCAGTTCTTC CASRAGGHNEQFF
TRBJ2-1 TRBV6-5 . . TGTGCCAGCAGTTACTCGCTCTCCACATACAATGAGCAGTTCTTC CASSYSLSTYNEQFF
TRBJ1-1 TRBV10-3 TRBD1 . TGTGCCATCAGTACGCCCCATACGACAGGGATGAACACTGAAGCTTTCTTT CAISTPHTTGMNTEAFF
TRBJ2-5 TRBV12-3/TRBV12-4 . . TGTGCCAGCAGCAAACAGGGATGGGAGACCCAGTACTTC CASSKQGWETQYF
TRBJ2-3 TRBV27 . once TGTGCCAGCAGTTTATTAGCCGGGAAGACTAGCACAGATACGCAGTATTTT CASSLLAGKTSTDTQYF
TRBJ1-6 TRBV28 TRBD1 few TGTGCCAGCAGTACGATATACCCCGGGACAGGGTTCGATTATAATTCACCCCTCCACTTT CASSTIYPGTGFDYNSPLHF
TRBJ2-3 TRBV7-9 . . TGTGCCAGCTCCCCAAGGGGCGACACAGATACGCAGTATTTT CASSPRGDTDTQYF
TRBJ2-7 TRBV11-2 TRBD1 once TGTGCCAGCAGCTTAGGGACAGGGAGCGAGCAGTACTTC CASSLGTGSEQYF
TRBJ2-3 TRBV15 . . TGTGCCACCAGCAGAGATAAGGGGGTGGGGAGTACAGATACGCAGTATTTT CATSRDKGVGSTDTQYF
TRBJ1-6 TRBV27 TRBD1 . TGTGCCAGCAGACCGGGACAGAATAATTCACCCCTCCACTTT CASRPGQNNSPLHF
TRBJ1-5 TRBV19 . . TGTGCCAGTAGTATAATGGCCAGCGTTCGGGGCAATCAGCCCCAGCATTTT CASSIMASVRGNQPQHF
TRBJ1-2 TRBV6-6 . . TGTGCCAGCAGTTACTCGAATAGGGGGAGCTCCTATGGCTACACCTTC CASSYSNRGSSYGYTF
TRBJ2-3 TRBV19 TRBD2 . TGTGCCAGTAGTATTTTAGCGGGGGTAGCAGATACGCAGTATTTT CASSILAGVADTQYF
TRBJ1-1 TRBV2 TRBD1 . TGTGCCAGCAGTTGGAGGACAGGGGAAACTGAAGCTTTCTTT CASSWRTGETEAFF